The sequence of this TCR beta chain was determined in a study of T cell changes during pregnancy in multiple sclerosis. Germline CDR1 LNHNV, CDR2 YYDKDF (reference sequence). The CDR3 loop spans 13 amino acids. Details on this clone: The germline gene is not matched at one end of the junction; a read error may be the cause.

Sequencing was performed with immunoSEQ multiplex PCR; in TCRdb, only in-frame clones are kept and a portion is missing. This sample has tens of thousands of clones, with roughly 88% found just once. The sequence was collected from a female donor with multiple sclerosis, enrolled in a pregnancy study. V is TRBV15 and J is TRBJ1-1; no reliable D call. Sequenced here: CD8+ T cells from peripheral blood mononuclear cells, sampled after pregnancy. The CDR3 nucleotides read TGTGTCACCAGCAGAGAGCGGAACACTGAAGCTTTCTTT. Translated, it gives CVTSRERNTEAFF.